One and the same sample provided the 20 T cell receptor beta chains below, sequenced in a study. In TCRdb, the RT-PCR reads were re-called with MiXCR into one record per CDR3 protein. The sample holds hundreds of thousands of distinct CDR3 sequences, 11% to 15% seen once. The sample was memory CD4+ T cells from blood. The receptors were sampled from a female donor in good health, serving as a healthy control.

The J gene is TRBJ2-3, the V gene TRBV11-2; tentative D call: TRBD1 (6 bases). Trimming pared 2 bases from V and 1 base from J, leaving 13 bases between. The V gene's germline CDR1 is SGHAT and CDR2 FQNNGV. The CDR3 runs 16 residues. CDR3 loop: CASSLIQGWGTDTQYF. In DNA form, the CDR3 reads TGTGCCAGCAGCTTAATACAGGGATGGGGCACAGATACGCAGTATTTT. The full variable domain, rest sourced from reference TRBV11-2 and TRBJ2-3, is EAGVAQSPRYKIIEKRQSVAFWCNPISGHATLYWYQQILGQGPKLLIQFQNNGVVDDSQLPKDRFSAERLKGVDSTLKIQPAKLEDSAVYLCASSLIQGWGTDTQYFGPGTRLTVL.

The CDR3 DNA reads TGCAGTGCTCGAGCACCAACTAGCTTGTACGAGCAGTACTTC. Translated, it gives CSARAPTSLYEQYF. The chain joins TRBV20-1 to TRBJ2-7, with TRBD2 as a possible D gene (6 bases). Germline CDR1 is DFQATT and CDR2 is SNEGSKA (reference sequence). This CDR3 spans 14 amino acids. The V gene lost 5 bases and the J gene lost 4 bases, with 18 bases spanning the gap.

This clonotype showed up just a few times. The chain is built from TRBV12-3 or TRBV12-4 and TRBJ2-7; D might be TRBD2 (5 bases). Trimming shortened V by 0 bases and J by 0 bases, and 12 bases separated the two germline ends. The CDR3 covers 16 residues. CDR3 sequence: CASSLANVGLSYEQYF. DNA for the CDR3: TGTGCCAGCAGTTTAGCGAACGTCGGACTCTCCTACGAGCAGTACTTC.

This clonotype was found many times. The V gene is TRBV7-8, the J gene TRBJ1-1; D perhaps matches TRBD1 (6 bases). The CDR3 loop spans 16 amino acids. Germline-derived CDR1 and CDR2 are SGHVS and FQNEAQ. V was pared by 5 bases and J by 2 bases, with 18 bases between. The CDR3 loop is CASSPGQTQINTEAFF. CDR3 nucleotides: TGTGCCAGCAGCCCAGGACAGACCCAAATCAACACTGAAGCTTTCTTT.

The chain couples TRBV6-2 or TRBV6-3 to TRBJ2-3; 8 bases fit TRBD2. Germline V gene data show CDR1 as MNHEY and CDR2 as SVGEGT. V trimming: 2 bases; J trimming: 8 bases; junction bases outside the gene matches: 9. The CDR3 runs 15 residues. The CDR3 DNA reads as TGTGCCAGCAGTTACCTGGGAGCGGGAGACGGTACGCAGTATTTT. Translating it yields CASSYLGAGDGTQYF.

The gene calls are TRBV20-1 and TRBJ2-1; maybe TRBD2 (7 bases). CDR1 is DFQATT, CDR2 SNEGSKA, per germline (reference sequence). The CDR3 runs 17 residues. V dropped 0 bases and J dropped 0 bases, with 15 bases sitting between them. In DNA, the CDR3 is TGCAGTGCTAGAGATAGGGGGGGGTCCCCCTCCTACAATGAGCAGTTCTTC. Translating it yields CSARDRGGSPSYNEQFF.

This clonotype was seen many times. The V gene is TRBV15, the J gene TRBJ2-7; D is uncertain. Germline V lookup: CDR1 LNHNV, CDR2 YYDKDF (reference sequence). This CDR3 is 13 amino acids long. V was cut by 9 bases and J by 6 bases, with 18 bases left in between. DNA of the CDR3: TGTGCCACAACCGGTAGGATCGCTGGCGAGCAGTACTTC. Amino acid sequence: CATTGRIAGEQYF.

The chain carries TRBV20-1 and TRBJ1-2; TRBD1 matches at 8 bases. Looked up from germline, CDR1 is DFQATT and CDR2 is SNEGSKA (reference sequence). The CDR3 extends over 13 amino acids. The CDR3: CRGTGDNNYGYTF. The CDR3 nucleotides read TGCAGAGGGACAGGAGATAACAACTATGGCTACACCTTC.

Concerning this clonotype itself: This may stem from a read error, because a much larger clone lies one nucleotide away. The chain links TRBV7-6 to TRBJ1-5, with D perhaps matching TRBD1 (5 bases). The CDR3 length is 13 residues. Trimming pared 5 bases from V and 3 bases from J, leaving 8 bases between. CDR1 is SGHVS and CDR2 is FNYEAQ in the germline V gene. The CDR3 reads CASSGGTNQPQHF. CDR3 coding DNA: TGTGCCAGCAGCGGGGGGACCAATCAGCCCCAGCATTTT.

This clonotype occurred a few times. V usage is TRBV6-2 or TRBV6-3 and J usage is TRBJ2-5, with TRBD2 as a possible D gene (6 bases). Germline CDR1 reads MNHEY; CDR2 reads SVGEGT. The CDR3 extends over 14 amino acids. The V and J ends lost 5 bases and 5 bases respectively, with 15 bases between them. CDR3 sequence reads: CASSPGLTDETQYF. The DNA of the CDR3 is TGTGCCAGCAGTCCGGGACTCACCGACGAGACCCAGTACTTC.

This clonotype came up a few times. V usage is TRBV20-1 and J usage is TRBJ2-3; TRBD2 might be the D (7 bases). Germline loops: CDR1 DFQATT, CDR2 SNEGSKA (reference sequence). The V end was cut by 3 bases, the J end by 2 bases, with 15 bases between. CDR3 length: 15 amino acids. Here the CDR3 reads CSASGGGPNTDTQYF. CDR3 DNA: TGCAGTGCTAGCGGCGGGGGCCCCAACACAGATACGCAGTATTTT.

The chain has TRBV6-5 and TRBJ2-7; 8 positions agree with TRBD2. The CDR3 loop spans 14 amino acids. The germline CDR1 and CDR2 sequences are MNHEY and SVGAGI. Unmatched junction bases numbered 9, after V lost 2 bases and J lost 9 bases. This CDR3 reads CASSYVAGFRGQYF. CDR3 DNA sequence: TGTGCCAGCAGTTACGTAGCGGGATTTAGGGGGCAGTACTTC.

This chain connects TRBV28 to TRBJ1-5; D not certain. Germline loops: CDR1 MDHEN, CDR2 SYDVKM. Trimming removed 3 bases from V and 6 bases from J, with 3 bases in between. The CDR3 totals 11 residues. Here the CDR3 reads CASSFSQPQHF. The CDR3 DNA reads TGTGCCAGCAGTTTTTCTCAGCCCCAGCATTTT.

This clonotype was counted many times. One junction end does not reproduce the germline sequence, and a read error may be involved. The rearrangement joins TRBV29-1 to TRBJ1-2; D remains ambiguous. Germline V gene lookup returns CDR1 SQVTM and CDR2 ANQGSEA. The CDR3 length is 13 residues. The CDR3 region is CSVQEGPNYGYTF. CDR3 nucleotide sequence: TGCAGCGTTCAAGAGGGTCCTAACTATGGCTACACCTTC.

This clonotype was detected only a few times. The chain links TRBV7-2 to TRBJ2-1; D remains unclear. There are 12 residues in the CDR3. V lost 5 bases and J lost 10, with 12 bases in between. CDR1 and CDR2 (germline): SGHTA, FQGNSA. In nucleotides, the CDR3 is TGTGCCAGCAGCCAACTGGCTGTGGAGCAGTTCTTC. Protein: CASSQLAVEQFF.

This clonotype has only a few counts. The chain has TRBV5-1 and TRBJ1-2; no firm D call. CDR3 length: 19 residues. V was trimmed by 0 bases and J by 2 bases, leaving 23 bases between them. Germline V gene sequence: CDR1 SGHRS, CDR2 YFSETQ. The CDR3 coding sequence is TGCGCCAGCAGCTTGGGAGGTACTGACCCGACCGCCCCAAACTATGGCTACACCTTC. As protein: CASSLGGTDPTAPNYGYTF.

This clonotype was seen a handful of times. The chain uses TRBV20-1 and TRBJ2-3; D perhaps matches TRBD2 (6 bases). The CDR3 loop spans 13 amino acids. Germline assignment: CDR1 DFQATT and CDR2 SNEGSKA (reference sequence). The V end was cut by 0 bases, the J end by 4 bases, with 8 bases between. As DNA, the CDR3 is TGCAGTGCTAGAGAAGCGGGTGCAGATACGCAGTATTTT. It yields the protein CSAREAGADTQYF.

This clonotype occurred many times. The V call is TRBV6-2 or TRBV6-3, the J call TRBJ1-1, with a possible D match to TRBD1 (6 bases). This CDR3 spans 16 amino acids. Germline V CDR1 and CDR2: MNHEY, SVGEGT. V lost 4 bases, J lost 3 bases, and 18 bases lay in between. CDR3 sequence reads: CASSSTLAGEDTEAFF. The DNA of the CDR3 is TGTGCCAGCAGTTCAACCTTGGCAGGGGAAGACACTGAAGCTTTCTTT.

CDR3 amino acids: CASLGQGAGGYTF. CDR3 nucleotides: TGTGCCAGCCTGGGACAGGGGGCGGGTGGCTACACCTTC. V usage is TRBV28 and J usage is TRBJ1-2; TRBD1 aligns across 12 bases. J gave up 7 bases and V 8 bases, and 5 bases lay outside the gene matches. The CDR3 extends over 13 amino acids. Germline V lookup: CDR1 MDHEN, CDR2 SYDVKM.

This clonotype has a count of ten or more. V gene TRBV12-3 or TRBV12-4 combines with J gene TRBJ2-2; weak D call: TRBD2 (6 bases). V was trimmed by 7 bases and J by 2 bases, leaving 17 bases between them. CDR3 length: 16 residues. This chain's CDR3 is CASTLPMRDNTGELFF. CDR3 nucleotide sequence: TGTGCCAGCACCCTCCCGATGCGGGATAACACCGGGGAGCTGTTTTTT.